The sample holds a few counts of the clone carrying this T cell receptor (beta chain). Its antigen is unidentified. These data belong to a study of beta chain features in type 1 diabetes. Study-wide results and limits: In every one of the four CD4+ subsets, TCRB CDR3s were moderately but significantly shorter in Type 1 diabetes patients. Among patients, naive, central memory and Treg TCRB repertoires appeared more similar than among healthy donors.

Germline loops: CDR1 SGDLS, CDR2 YYNGEE. V shed 0 bases and J shed 5 bases, with 15 bases lying between them. CDR3 size: 15 residues. Reverse transcribing all isolated RNA meant expressed TCRB transcripts were sequenced. Using immunoSEQ multiplex PCR, the repertoire was profiled, and TCRdb retains in-frame clones only, with some absent. The sample lists some 290,000 clones, 20% to 25% occurring once. One heparinised draw of blood, averaging roughly 120 mL, came from each donor. Purities in excess of 98% were seen in all sorted populations. This receptor was taken from a woman in her thirties with type 1 diabetes. The sequencing input was naive CD4+ T cells from blood. The chain has TRBV9 and TRBJ2-7; D possibly corresponds to TRBD1 (7 bases). Here the CDR3 DNA reads TGTGCCAGCAGCGTAGCCCCAGGGGGGCATAACGAGCAGTACTTC. Translation: CASSVAPGGHNEQYF.